This T cell receptor beta chain is drawn from a study of cytomegalovirus exposure and HLA in healthy donors. The trim removed 0 bases at V and 2 bases at J, leaving 2 bases unmatched. Germline CDR1 is SGHDT and CDR2 is YYEEEE. The CDR3 contains 15 residues. The PCR had 60 Vbeta and 13 Jbeta primers. Generated by immunoSEQ multiplex PCR, the TCRdb table keeps only in-frame clones and is missing some. The sample records approximately 110,000 clones, 65% to 80% being singletons. The receptor was isolated from a woman aged 40 to 50 in good health and CMV-seronegative. The chain links TRBV5-6 to TRBJ1-2, with TRBD1 matching over 9 bases. The source material was PBMCs. The CDR3 sequence: CASSLAGTGNYGYTF. Here the CDR3 DNA reads TGTGCCAGCAGCTTGGCAGGGACAGGGAACTATGGCTACACCTTC.